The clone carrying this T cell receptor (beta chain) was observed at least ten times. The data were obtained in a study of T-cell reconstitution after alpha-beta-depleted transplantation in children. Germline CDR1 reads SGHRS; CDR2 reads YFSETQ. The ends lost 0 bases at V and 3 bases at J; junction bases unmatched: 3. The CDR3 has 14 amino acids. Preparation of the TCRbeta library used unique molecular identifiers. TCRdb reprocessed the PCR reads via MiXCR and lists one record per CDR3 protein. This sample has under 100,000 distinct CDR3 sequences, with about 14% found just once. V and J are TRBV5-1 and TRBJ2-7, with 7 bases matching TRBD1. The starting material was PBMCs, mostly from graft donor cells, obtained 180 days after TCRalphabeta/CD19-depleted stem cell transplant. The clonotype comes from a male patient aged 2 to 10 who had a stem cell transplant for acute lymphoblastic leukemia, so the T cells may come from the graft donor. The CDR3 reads CASSLVWDSYEQYF. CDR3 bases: TGCGCCAGCAGCTTGGTTTGGGACAGCTACGAGCAGTACTTC.